These 4 T cell receptor beta chains were sequenced from one sample in a study of shared clonotypes between healthy human individuals. Sequenced by immunoSEQ multiplex PCR; TCRdb stores in-frame clones only, minus some. The data hold about 1,500,000 clones, with about 96% observed a single time. Sequencing used naive CD4+ T cells sorted from blood. Sample subset: CD45RA+ positively selected. The source is a man aged 25-45 years in good health.

Points on this clone: This same CDR3 is encoded by further DNA sequences in the sample. The chain links TRBV11-2 to TRBJ2-6; D is unclear. V was clipped by 2 bases and J by 0 bases, with 2 bases between them. The CDR3 is made up of 14 amino acids. Looked up from germline, CDR1 is SGHAT and CDR2 is FQNNGV. The CDR3 nucleotides are TGTGCCAGCAGCTTAAGCTCTGGGGCCAACGTCCTGACTTTC. Its protein product is CASSLSSGANVLTF. Together with reference TRBV11-2 and TRBJ2-6, the CDR3 gives the full variable domain: EAGVAQSPRYKIIEKRQSVAFWCNPISGHATLYWYQQILGQGPKLLIQFQNNGVVDDSQLPKDRFSAERLKGVDSTLKIQPAKLEDSAVYLCASSLSSGANVLTFGAGSRLTVL.

The CDR3 loop is CASSLELDTQYF. CDR3 bases: TGTGCCAGCAGCTTGGAGTTAGATACGCAGTATTTT. The gene calls are TRBV11-3 and TRBJ2-3; D remains ambiguous. Deletions cut 3 bases from V and 5 bases from J, with 6 bases between. The CDR3 covers 12 residues. Germline V gives CDR1 SGHNT, CDR2 YENEEA.

The chain combines TRBV5-1 with TRBJ2-2, with D unclear. This CDR3 comprises 14 residues. CDR1 is SGHRS, CDR2 YFSETQ, per germline. V lost 1 base and J 9 bases, leaving 13 bases between the germline ends. The CDR3, as DNA: TGCGCCAGCAGCTTGACAGTCGAGTACTGGGAGCTGTTTTTT. It is translated as CASSLTVEYWELFF.

The CDR3 protein is CASSVGSTTDTQYF. The DNA of the CDR3 is TGCGCCAGCAGCGTGGGGTCGACCACAGATACGCAGTATTTT. The chain carries TRBV5-1 and TRBJ2-3, with D unclear. CDR3 length equals 14 residues. Between the trimmed V and J ends, which lost 4 bases and 2 bases, there was a span of 11 bases. The germline gives CDR1 SGHRS, CDR2 YFSETQ. Complete variable domain (other parts from reference TRBV5-1 and TRBJ2-3): KAGVTQTPRYLIKTRGQQVTLSCSPISGHRSVSWYQQTPGQGLQFLFEYFSETQRNKGNFPGRFSGRQFSNSRSEMNVSTLELGDSALYLCASSVGSTTDTQYFGPGTRLTVL.